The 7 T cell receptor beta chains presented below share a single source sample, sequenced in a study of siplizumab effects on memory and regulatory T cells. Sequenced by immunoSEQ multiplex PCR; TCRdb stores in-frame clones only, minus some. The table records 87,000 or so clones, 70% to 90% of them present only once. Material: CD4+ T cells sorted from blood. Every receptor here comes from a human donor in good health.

The CDR3 spells CASSQGRVGTGELFF. CDR3 DNA: TGCGCCAGCAGCCAAGGAAGGGTGGGGACCGGGGAGCTGTTTTTT. The chain links TRBV4-1 to TRBJ2-2; D remains ambiguous. The CDR3 loop spans 15 amino acids. The ends were cut back, 1 base at V and 5 bases at J, with 11 bases in the middle. Germline loops: CDR1 MGHRA, CDR2 YSYEKL.

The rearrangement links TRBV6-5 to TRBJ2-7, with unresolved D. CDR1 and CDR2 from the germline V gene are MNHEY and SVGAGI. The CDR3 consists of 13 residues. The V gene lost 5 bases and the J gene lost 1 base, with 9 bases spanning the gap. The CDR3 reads CASSPGRSYEQYF. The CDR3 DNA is TGTGCCAGCAGTCCCGGACGGTCCTACGAGCAGTACTTC.

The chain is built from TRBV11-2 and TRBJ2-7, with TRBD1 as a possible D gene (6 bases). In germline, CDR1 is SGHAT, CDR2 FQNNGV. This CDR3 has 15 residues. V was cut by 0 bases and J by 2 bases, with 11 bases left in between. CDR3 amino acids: CASSLDHGTTYEQYF. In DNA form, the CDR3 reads TGTGCCAGCAGCTTAGATCACGGGACAACCTACGAGCAGTACTTC.

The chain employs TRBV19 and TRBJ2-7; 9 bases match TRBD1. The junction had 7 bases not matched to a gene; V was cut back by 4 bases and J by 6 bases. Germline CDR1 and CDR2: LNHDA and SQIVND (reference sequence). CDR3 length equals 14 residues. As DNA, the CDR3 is TGTGCCAGTAGTAGAACCGGGACAGGGTCCGAGCAGTACTTC. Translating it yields CASSRTGTGSEQYF.

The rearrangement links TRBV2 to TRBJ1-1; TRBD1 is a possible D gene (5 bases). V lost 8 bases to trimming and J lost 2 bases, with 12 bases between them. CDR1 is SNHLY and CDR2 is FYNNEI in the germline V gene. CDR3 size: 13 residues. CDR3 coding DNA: TGTGCCAGCGGTTCGACAGCTAACACTGAAGCTTTCTTT. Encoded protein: CASGSTANTEAFF.

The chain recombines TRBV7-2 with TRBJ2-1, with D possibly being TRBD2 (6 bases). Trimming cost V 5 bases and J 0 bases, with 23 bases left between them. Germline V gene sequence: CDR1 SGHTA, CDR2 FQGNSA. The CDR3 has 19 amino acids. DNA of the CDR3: TGTGCCAGCAGCCAGGTTGGGGGAGGCTTCTCTTACTCCTACAATGAGCAGTTCTTC. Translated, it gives CASSQVGGGFSYSYNEQFF.

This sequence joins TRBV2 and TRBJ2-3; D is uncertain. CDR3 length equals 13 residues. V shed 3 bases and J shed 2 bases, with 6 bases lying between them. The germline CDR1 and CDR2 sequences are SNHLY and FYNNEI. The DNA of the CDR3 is TGTGCCAGCAGTGACCGACCCACAGATACGCAGTATTTT. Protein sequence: CASSDRPTDTQYF.